The 10 T cell receptor beta chains in this list originate from one sample, sequenced in a study of early T cells in non-severe SARS-CoV-2 infection. TCRdb re-derived calls from the 5' RACE reads in MiXCR, one entry per CDR3 protein. Of about 59,000 distinct CDR3 sequences listed, about 13% are singletons. Sequencing was performed on whole blood, taken at baseline. Receptors originate from an adult who was a healthcare worker with PCR-confirmed SARS-CoV-2 infection or an uninfected control (not recorded which).

This clonotype occurred a few times. The genes are TRBV6-1 and TRBJ1-5; D is ambiguous. The CDR3 runs 13 residues. Looked up from germline, CDR1 is MNHNS and CDR2 is SASEGT. V was shortened by 2 bases and J by 0 bases, with 2 bases between the two germline ends. CDR3: CASSEYSNQPQHF. The DNA of the CDR3 is TGTGCCAGCAGTGAATATAGCAATCAGCCCCAGCATTTT.

This clonotype has a handful of counts. This chain links TRBV19 with TRBJ2-3; D uncertain. V was pared by 1 base and J by 6 bases, with 8 bases between. Germline V lookup: CDR1 LNHDA, CDR2 SQIVND (reference sequence). This CDR3 has 13 residues. As DNA, the CDR3 is TGTGCCAGTAGTATAGGTCTCGCGGATACGCAGTATTTT. Protein sequence: CASSIGLADTQYF.

This clonotype has just a few counts. The chain couples TRBV10-1 to TRBJ2-7; 7 bases align to TRBD1. The germline V gene has CDR1 WNHNN and CDR2 SYGVQD (reference sequence). The trim removed 3 bases at V and 3 bases at J, leaving 17 bases unmatched. The CDR3 is 18 amino acids. This CDR3 reads CASSDLKHRGMGVYEQYF. DNA for the CDR3: TGCGCCAGCAGTGACCTCAAACACAGGGGAATGGGAGTCTACGAGCAGTACTTC.

This clonotype was seen only a few times. The chain links TRBV6-2 or TRBV6-3 to TRBJ2-3; 8 bases map to TRBD2. Trimming at V came to 4 bases and at J to 1 base, leaving 4 bases not matched to a gene. Germline V gives CDR1 MNHEY, CDR2 SVGEGT. The CDR3 totals 15 residues. The CDR3 spells CASSLAGRGTDTQYF. CDR3 nucleotides: TGTGCCAGCAGTTTAGCGGGGAGGGGCACAGATACGCAGTATTTT.

The chain couples TRBV7-2 to TRBJ2-1, with D perhaps given as TRBD1 or TRBD2 (5 bases each). V was trimmed by 6 bases and J by 1 base, leaving 13 bases between them. Germline V gene lookup returns CDR1 SGHTA and CDR2 FQGNSA. The CDR3 extends over 15 amino acids. The CDR3 DNA is TGTGCCAGCAGACAAAGCAGGGAGTCCTACAATGAGCAGTTCTTC. As protein: CASRQSRESYNEQFF.

This clonotype was recorded at least ten times. The rearrangement links TRBV4-1 to TRBJ2-7, with 10 positions matching TRBD2. Unmatched junction bases numbered 8, after V lost 0 bases and J lost 6 bases. The germline V gene has CDR1 MGHRA and CDR2 YSYEKL. This CDR3 is built from 16 residues. The CDR3: CASSQEGASGRSEQYF. Written as DNA, the CDR3 is TGCGCCAGCAGCCAAGAGGGGGCTAGCGGGAGATCCGAGCAGTACTTC.

V gene TRBV7-3 combines with J gene TRBJ2-1; 10 nucleotides match TRBD2. Trimming at V came to 1 base and at J to 14 bases, leaving 8 bases not matched to a gene. The CDR3 length is 14 residues. The germline V gene encodes CDR1 SGHTA and CDR2 FQGTGA. CDR3 sequence reads: CASSLKGDTSGKFF. The CDR3 bases are TGTGCCAGCAGCTTAAAAGGGGATACTAGCGGGAAGTTCTTC.

This clonotype was seen repeatedly, ten times or more. The V and J genes are TRBV20-1 and TRBJ2-7; tentatively, D is TRBD1 (6 bases). The germline V gene encodes CDR1 DFQATT and CDR2 SNEGSKA (reference sequence). V lost 6 bases to trimming and J lost 0 bases, with 12 bases between them. The CDR3 contains 13 residues. The DNA for the CDR3 is TGCAGTGCGCGCCCCAGGGGCTCCTACGAGCAGTACTTC. Translated: CSARPRGSYEQYF.

In this sample, this clonotype turned up a few times. The chain links TRBV24-1 to TRBJ2-1; no clear D gene. The ends were cut back, 3 bases at V and 1 base at J, with 12 bases in the middle. Germline CDR1 KGHDR, CDR2 SFDVKD. This CDR3 spans 16 amino acids. The CDR3: CATSDATTRSYNEQFF. The CDR3 DNA reads as TGTGCCACCAGTGATGCGACCACCCGGTCCTACAATGAGCAGTTCTTC.

The rearrangement joins TRBV7-2 to TRBJ2-3, with TRBD2 identical over 14 bases. Germline trimming cut 5 bases from V and 1 base from J; bases unmatched to any gene: 5. The CDR3 extends over 17 amino acids. Germline CDR1 reads SGHTA; CDR2 reads FQGNSA. CDR3: CASSPPGLAGGTDTQYF. As DNA, the CDR3 is TGTGCCAGCAGCCCTCCGGGACTAGCGGGGGGCACAGATACGCAGTATTTT.